This T cell receptor (beta chain) derives from a study of T cell responses to AZD1222 COVID-19 vaccine. Looked up from germline, CDR1 is MNHEY and CDR2 is SVGAGI. V dropped 6 bases and J dropped 1 base, with 14 bases sitting between them. The CDR3 runs to 15 residues. About this clone itself: Its antigen is undetermined.

Study conclusions and caveats: Clonal diversity was possibly underestimated; the donors were predominantly white British and more often female. The number of AZD1222 recipients seropositive at baseline was only 6 or 7.

The table came from immunoSEQ multiplex PCR; TCRdb's copy has only in-frame clones and leaves some out. Among 100,000 to 150,000 clones, around 83% were seen once, and the ten largest hold 3.5% to 4.5%. The chain is built from TRBV6-5 and TRBJ2-3; the D gene is possibly TRBD2 (5 bases). The receptor comes from an adult who received the AZD1222 COVID-19 vaccine. Here the sequenced sample was peripheral blood, taken 28 days after the second AZD1222 dose. CDR3 sequence: CASRDPSRGTDTQYF. Here the CDR3 DNA reads TGTGCCAGCAGAGATCCTTCGCGGGGCACAGATACGCAGTATTTT.